Presented here are 8 T cell receptor beta chains from one specimen sequenced in a study of CD8+ T cells in alopecia areata. Extraction and reverse transcription of RNA yielded cDNA as the sequencing template. The method was immunoSEQ multiplex PCR; TCRdb's version includes in-frame clones alone and lacks a portion of them. The repertoire has about 99,000 clones, under 90% of them found once; the top ten carry 11%. Treatment: oral pan-JAK inhibitor, 5-10 mg twice daily. The sample consisted of CD8+ T cells sorted from blood, taken around week 34, from a patient treated with tofacitinib. These receptors were taken from a human donor with alopecia areata.

The CDR3 loop reads CASSQGDEQFF. The CDR3 region has the DNA TGCGCCAGCAGCCAAGGTGATGAGCAGTTCTTC. The chain recombines TRBV4-1 with TRBJ2-1; no firm D call. With 1 base removed from V and 8 bases from J, the gap between germline ends came to 3 bases. The CDR3 has 11 residues. Germline CDR1 is MGHRA and CDR2 is YSYEKL.

This clone appeared a single time. V gene TRBV7-9 combines with J gene TRBJ2-7, with 7 bases lining up with TRBD1. Germline assignment: CDR1 SEHNR and CDR2 FQNEAQ (reference sequence). The CDR3 length is 15 residues. V trimming: 1 base; J trimming: 2 bases; junction bases outside the gene matches: 5. In DNA form, the CDR3 reads TGTGCCAGCAGCTTAGAGGACAGGTTAGCCTACGAGCAGTACTTC. This gives the protein CASSLEDRLAYEQYF. Variable domain in full (rest from reference TRBV7-9 and TRBJ2-7): DTGVSQNPRHKITKRGQNVTFRCDPISEHNRLYWYRQTLGQGPEFLTYFQNEAQLEKSRLLSDRFSAERPKGSFSTLEIQRTEQGDSAMYLCASSLEDRLAYEQYFGPGTRLTVT.

J is TRBJ2-2 and V is TRBV27; TRBD2 aligns across 11 bases. CDR3 size: 15 residues. Trimming cost V 8 bases and J 4 bases; bases outside gene matches: 6. CDR1 and CDR2 (germline): MNHEY, SMNVEV (reference sequence). The CDR3 spells CASASGTSGTGELFF. In nucleotides, the CDR3 is TGTGCCAGCGCCTCCGGGACTAGCGGCACCGGGGAGCTGTTTTTT.

The chain has TRBV5-5 and TRBJ2-6, with TRBD1 matching 7 bases. J was trimmed by 3 bases and V by 2 bases; bases with no gene match: 14. The CDR3 has 19 amino acids. CDR1 is SGHKS, CDR2 YYEKEE, per germline (reference sequence). CDR3 DNA sequence: TGTGCCAGCAGCTTACGAGAAGGACAGGTTATCTTTGGGGCCAACGTCCTGACTTTC. The encoded protein is CASSLREGQVIFGANVLTF.

Notes on this clone: The same CDR3 is also encoded by other DNA sequences in this sample. This chain uses TRBV9 with TRBJ2-1; D gene uncertain. From germline, CDR1 is SGDLS and CDR2 YYNGEE. V was cut by 3 bases and J by 7 bases, with 2 bases left in between. The CDR3 extends over 10 amino acids. The CDR3 sequence is CASSGNEQFF. The CDR3, as DNA: TGTGCCAGCAGCGGGAATGAGCAGTTCTTC.

The chain recombines TRBV29-1 with TRBJ1-2, with D tentatively TRBD1 (6 bases). The V gene's germline CDR1 is SQVTM and CDR2 ANQGSEA. V lost 0 bases and J 5 bases, leaving 13 bases between the germline ends. The CDR3 covers 14 residues. DNA of the CDR3: TGCAGCGTTGAAGACGCGACAGGACCTTATGGCTACACCTTC. It codes for CSVEDATGPYGYTF.

The chain combines TRBV27 with TRBJ2-7; perhaps TRBD1 as D (6 bases). V lost 5 bases, J lost 6 bases, and 11 bases lay in between. The CDR3 covers 12 residues. The germline V gene has CDR1 MNHEY and CDR2 SMNVEV (reference sequence). In DNA, the CDR3 is TGTGCCAGCAGTCACAACAGGGTCGAGCAGTACTTC. Translating it yields CASSHNRVEQYF.

V usage is TRBV4-1 and J usage is TRBJ2-5, with 8 bases fitting TRBD2. Gene TRBJ2-7 matches the end of the DNA better, so the J call may be wrong. This CDR3 has 15 residues. Germline loops: CDR1 MGHRA, CDR2 YSYEKL. The CDR3 loop is CASSSSGGFSYEQYF. Written as DNA, the CDR3 is TGCGCCAGCAGCTCAAGCGGGGGCTTCTCCTACGAGCAGTACTTC.